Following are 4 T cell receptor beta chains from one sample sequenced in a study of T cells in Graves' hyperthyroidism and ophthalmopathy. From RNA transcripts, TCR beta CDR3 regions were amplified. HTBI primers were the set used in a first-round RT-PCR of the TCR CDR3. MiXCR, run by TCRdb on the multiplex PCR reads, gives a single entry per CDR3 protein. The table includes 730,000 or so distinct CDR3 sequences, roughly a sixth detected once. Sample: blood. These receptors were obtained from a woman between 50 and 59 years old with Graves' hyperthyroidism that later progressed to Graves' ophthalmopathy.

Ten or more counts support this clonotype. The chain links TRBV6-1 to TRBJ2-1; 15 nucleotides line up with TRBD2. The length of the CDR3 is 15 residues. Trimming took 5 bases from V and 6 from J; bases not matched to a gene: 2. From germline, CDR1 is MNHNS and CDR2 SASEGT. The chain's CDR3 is CASSRTSGGANEQFF. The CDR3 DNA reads TGTGCCAGCAGTCGGACTAGCGGGGGGGCCAATGAGCAGTTCTTC.

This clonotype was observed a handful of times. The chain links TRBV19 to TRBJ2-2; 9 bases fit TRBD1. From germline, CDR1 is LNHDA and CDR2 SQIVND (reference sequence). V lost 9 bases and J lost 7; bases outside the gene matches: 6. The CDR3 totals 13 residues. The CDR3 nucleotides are TGTGCCAGGCGGACAGGGGCGAGCGGGGAGCTGTTTTTT. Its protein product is CARRTGASGELFF.

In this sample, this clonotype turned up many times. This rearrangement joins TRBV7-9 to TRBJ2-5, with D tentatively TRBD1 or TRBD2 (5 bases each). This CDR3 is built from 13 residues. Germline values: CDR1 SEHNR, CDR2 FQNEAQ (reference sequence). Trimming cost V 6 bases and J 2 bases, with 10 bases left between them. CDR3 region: CASSGDPQETQYF. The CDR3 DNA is TGTGCCAGCAGTGGGGACCCTCAAGAGACCCAGTACTTC.

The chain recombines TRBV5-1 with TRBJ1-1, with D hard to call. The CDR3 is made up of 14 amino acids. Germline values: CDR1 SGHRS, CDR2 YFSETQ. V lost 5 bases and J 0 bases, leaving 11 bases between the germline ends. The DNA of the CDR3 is TGCGCCAGCAGGCCCGCCGGACTGAACACTGAAGCTTTCTTT. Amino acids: CASRPAGLNTEAFF. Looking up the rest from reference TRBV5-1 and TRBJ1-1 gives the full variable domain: KAGVTQTPRYLIKTRGQQVTLSCSPISGHRSVSWYQQTPGQGLQFLFEYFSETQRNKGNFPGRFSGRQFSNSRSEMNVSTLELGDSALYLCASRPAGLNTEAFFGQGTRLTVV.